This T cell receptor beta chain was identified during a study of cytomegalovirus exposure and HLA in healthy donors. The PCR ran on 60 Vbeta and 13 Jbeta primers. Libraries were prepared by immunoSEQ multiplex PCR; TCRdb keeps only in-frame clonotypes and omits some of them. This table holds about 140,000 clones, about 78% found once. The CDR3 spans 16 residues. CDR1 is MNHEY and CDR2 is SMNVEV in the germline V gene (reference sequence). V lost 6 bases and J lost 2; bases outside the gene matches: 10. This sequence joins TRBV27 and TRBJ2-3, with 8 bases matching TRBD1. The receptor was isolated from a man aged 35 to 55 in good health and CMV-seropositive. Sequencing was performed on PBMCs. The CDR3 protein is CASRLRTGWNTDTQYF. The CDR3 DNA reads TGTGCCAGCAGATTAAGGACAGGGTGGAACACAGATACGCAGTATTTT.